A single sample is the source of the 31 T cell receptor beta chains below, sequenced in a study of blood T cell repertoires in COVID-19. Sequencing used immunoSEQ multiplex PCR; TCRdb keeps in-frame clones, though not all of them. This table has 40,000 to 50,000 clones, just over 85% appearing once. Material for sequencing was peripheral blood. The receptors were gathered from an older man with acute or convalescent COVID-19.

This clone was picked up a small number of times. The chain combines TRBV3-1 (or the pseudogene TRBV3-2) with TRBJ1-6; D is unclear. The CDR3 loop spans 12 amino acids. The V and J ends lost 8 bases and 9 bases respectively, with 11 bases between them. Germline CDR1 LGHDT, CDR2 YNNKEL (reference sequence). The CDR3 sequence is CASGQVGSPLHF. The CDR3 bases are TGTGCCAGCGGGCAGGTGGGTTCACCCCTCCACTTT.

The rearrangement links TRBV3-1 (or the pseudogene TRBV3-2) to TRBJ1-6, with D maybe TRBD1 (5 bases). Trimming took 10 bases from V and 0 from J, leaving 10 bases between them. CDR1 is LGHDT, CDR2 YNNKEL, per germline (reference sequence). The CDR3 contains 14 residues. Here the CDR3 DNA reads TGTGCCACGTGGCAGGGCTCCTATAATTCACCCCTCCACTTT. Protein: CATWQGSYNSPLHF.

The V and J genes are TRBV6-2 or TRBV6-3 and TRBJ1-2, with a weak D call TRBD1 (5 bases). V lost 4 bases, J lost 2 bases, and 8 bases lay in between. The CDR3 runs to 13 residues. Germline loops: CDR1 MNHEY, CDR2 SVGEGT. The CDR3 DNA reads as TGTGCCAGCAGTTTAGACAGCAACTATGGCTACACCTTC. Amino acids: CASSLDSNYGYTF.

The chain is built from TRBV7-2 and TRBJ2-5; D not resolved. Germline V gene sequence: CDR1 SGHTA, CDR2 FQGNSA. Trimming cost V 4 bases and J 3 bases, with 12 bases left between them. This CDR3 region has 14 residues. CDR3: CASSYRSTKETQYF. CDR3 bases: TGTGCCAGCAGCTATAGGTCTACTAAAGAGACCCAGTACTTC.

V is TRBV5-5 and J is TRBJ1-2; D unclear. This CDR3 comprises 14 residues. Germline assignment: CDR1 SGHKS and CDR2 YYEKEE (reference sequence). Trimming stripped 0 bases from V and 4 bases from J, with 10 bases between. This CDR3 reads CASSLEAGSYGYTF. In nucleotides, the CDR3 is TGTGCCAGCAGCTTGGAGGCGGGGAGCTATGGCTACACCTTC.

The rearrangement links TRBV7-9 to TRBJ2-7, with TRBD1 matching over 8 bases. Germline V lookup: CDR1 SEHNR, CDR2 FQNEAQ (reference sequence). After removal of 2 bases from V and 0 bases from J, the junction contained 15 bases not matched to a gene. The CDR3 extends over 19 amino acids. In DNA form, the CDR3 reads TGTGCCAGCAGCTTACGTCCCACGTACTCGACAGGGGCCTCCTACGAGCAGTACTTC. This sequence encodes CASSLRPTYSTGASYEQYF.

The rearrangement joins TRBV6-2 or TRBV6-3 to TRBJ1-5, with 9 bases fitting TRBD1. The germline V gene encodes CDR1 MNHEY and CDR2 SVGEGT. The CDR3 length is 17 residues. With V trimmed by 4 bases and J by 4 bases, 11 bases remained unmatched. The CDR3 DNA is TGTGCCAGCAGTTTTTCCCCAGGACAGGGGTTTAATCAGCCCCAGCATTTT. It yields the protein CASSFSPGQGFNQPQHF.

CDR3 nucleotide sequence: TGTGCCTGGAGTCCACAGGGAGACACTGAAGCTTTCTTT. As protein: CAWSPQGDTEAFF. This chain connects TRBV30 to TRBJ1-1; weak D call: TRBD1 (6 bases). The CDR3 loop spans 13 amino acids. Germline V gene sequence: CDR1 GTSNPN, CDR2 SVGIG (reference sequence). V dropped 2 bases and J dropped 3 bases, with 10 bases sitting between them.

The J gene is TRBJ2-5, the V gene TRBV10-3; perhaps TRBD2 as D (5 bases). CDR1 and CDR2 (germline): ENHRY, SYGVKD. V was pared by 10 bases and J by 9 bases, with 15 bases between. The CDR3 sequence is 11 residues long. CDR3 protein: CATFRDGAQYF. For the CDR3, the DNA is TGTGCCACCTTCCGCGACGGGGCCCAGTACTTC.

The chain couples TRBV29-1 to TRBJ2-1; maybe TRBD2 (6 bases). This CDR3 is 14 amino acids long. Germline V CDR1 and CDR2: SQVTM, ANQGSEA. V lost 5 bases and J 4 bases, leaving 15 bases between the germline ends. CDR3 nucleotides: TGCAGCGTTATCGTTGGAGGGCCTTACAATGAGCAGTTCTTC. It encodes CSVIVGGPYNEQFF.

V gene TRBV9 combines with J gene TRBJ2-1; TRBD2 matches at 7 bases. V shed 0 bases and J 8 bases; nucleotides not matched to a gene: 8. This CDR3 contains 15 residues. From germline, CDR1 is SGDLS and CDR2 YYNGEE. The CDR3 nucleotides read TGTGCCAGCAGCGTAGCTCGCGGGAGCTTCGATGAGCAGTTCTTC. It is translated as CASSVARGSFDEQFF.

This clone was found a few times. The chain combines TRBV11-2 with TRBJ2-1; 8 nucleotides match TRBD2. The germline gives CDR1 SGHAT, CDR2 FQNNGV. Trimming cost V 2 bases and J 4 bases; bases outside gene matches: 7. The CDR3 is 16 amino acids. CDR3 protein: CASSLSGGGRYNEQFF. The CDR3 DNA reads as TGTGCCAGCAGCTTAAGTGGCGGGGGGCGATACAATGAGCAGTTCTTC.

The CDR3 region is CASSRQLAGQETQYF. The CDR3 bases are TGTGCCAGCAGCCGCCAACTAGCGGGCCAAGAGACCCAGTACTTC. The chain is built from TRBV4-2 and TRBJ2-5; 9 nucleotides line up with TRBD2. Trimming removed 4 bases from V and 1 base from J; junction bases left unmatched: 4. CDR3 length equals 15 residues. Germline V gene data show CDR1 as LGHNA and CDR2 as YNFKEQ.

This rearrangement joins TRBV5-5 to TRBJ1-1; D is ambiguous. Trimming cost V 0 bases and J 1 base, with 13 bases left between them. Per germline, CDR1 SGHKS and CDR2 YYEKEE (reference sequence). The CDR3 is made up of 16 amino acids. The CDR3 nucleotides read TGTGCCAGCAGCTTGGATCGGGGTACGACGAACACTGAAGCTTTCTTT. Translation: CASSLDRGTTNTEAFF.

The rearrangement links TRBV18 to TRBJ2-2, with D possibly matching TRBD1 (5 bases). The V end was cut by 4 bases, the J end by 4 bases, with 10 bases between. This CDR3 is built from 14 residues. In germline, CDR1 is KGHSH, CDR2 LQKENI. The CDR3 DNA is TGTGCCAGCTCACTACAAGGGGTCACCGGGGAGCTGTTTTTT. It translates to CASSLQGVTGELFF.

The V call is TRBV28, the J call TRBJ1-1; 9 bases fit TRBD1. The germline CDR1 and CDR2 sequences are MDHEN and SYDVKM. V lost 6 bases to trimming and J lost 3 bases; unmatched junction nucleotides: 8. The CDR3 is made up of 15 amino acids. Here the CDR3 DNA reads TGTGCCAGCAGCCTTAGACAGGGGGTGGACACTGAAGCTTTCTTT. Protein sequence: CASSLRQGVDTEAFF.

This chain links TRBV7-9 with TRBJ2-1; no firm D call. Trimming cost V 2 bases and J 1 base, with 6 bases left between them. The germline V gene has CDR1 SEHNR and CDR2 FQNEAQ (reference sequence). The CDR3 runs to 14 residues. The CDR3 here is CASSLTESYNEQFF. DNA for the CDR3: TGTGCCAGCAGCTTAACAGAGTCCTACAATGAGCAGTTCTTC.

The chain combines TRBV16 with TRBJ1-1; a weak D match, TRBD1 (5 bases). CDR1 and CDR2 (germline): KGHSY, FQNENV. CDR3 length equals 19 residues. V was trimmed by 4 bases and J by 3 bases, leaving 27 bases between them. The CDR3 is CASSRKLSGEGIVDTEAFF. The CDR3 DNA reads TGTGCCAGCAGCCGTAAATTGAGTGGGGAGGGGATCGTGGACACTGAAGCTTTCTTT. The variable domain in full, completed from reference TRBV16 and TRBJ1-1, reads GEEVAQTPKHLVRGEGQKAKLYCAPIKGHSYVFWYQQVLKNEFKFLISFQNENVFDETGMPKERFSAKCLPNSPCSLEIQATKLEDSAVYFCASSRKLSGEGIVDTEAFFGQGTRLTVV.

V gene TRBV3-1 (or the pseudogene TRBV3-2) combines with J gene TRBJ1-5; unclear D gene. Germline V CDR1 and CDR2: LGHDT, YNNKEL (reference sequence). V was pared by 1 base and J by 3 bases, with 16 bases between. CDR3 size: 17 residues. The CDR3 sequence is CASSQGGGPGNNQPQHF. CDR3 in DNA: TGTGCCAGCAGCCAAGGGGGAGGCCCCGGGAACAATCAGCCCCAGCATTTT.

The CDR3 region has the DNA TGTGCCTGGAGCCCCGGGGTCTACATGAACACTGAAGCTTTCTTT. It translates to CAWSPGVYMNTEAFF. The chain links TRBV30 to TRBJ1-1; D is unresolved. V lost 3 bases and J 0 bases, leaving 14 bases between the germline ends. There are 15 residues in the CDR3. From germline, CDR1 is GTSNPN and CDR2 SVGIG (reference sequence).

This chain links TRBV28 with TRBJ1-2; D is unresolved. Germline CDR1 reads MDHEN; CDR2 reads SYDVKM. This CDR3 has 15 amino acids. Between the trimmed V and J ends, which lost 6 bases and 8 bases, there was a span of 22 bases. The CDR3 nucleotides are TGTGCCAGCAGCTCCTTCGAGCGGCGGGGTCGGGGCTACACCTTC. This translates into CASSSFERRGRGYTF.

This clone has a single count. The chain recombines TRBV19 with TRBJ1-6; D is perhaps TRBD1 (6 bases). Trimming took off 3 bases at V and 0 bases at J, with 12 bases between the two ends. CDR1 and CDR2 from the germline V gene are LNHDA and SQIVND (reference sequence). This CDR3 contains 17 residues. CDR3 protein: CASSIGQGSSYNSPLHF. CDR3 DNA: TGTGCCAGTAGTATCGGGCAGGGGAGCTCCTATAATTCACCCCTCCACTTT. The complete variable domain, with remaining parts taken from reference TRBV19 and TRBJ1-6, reads DGGITQSPKYLFRKEGQNVTLSCEQNLNHDAMYWYRQDPGQGLRLIYYSQIVNDFQKGDIAEGYSVSREKKESFPLTVTSAQKNPTAFYLCASSIGQGSSYNSPLHFGNGTRLTVT.

The count of this clone is one. V is TRBV3-1 (or the pseudogene TRBV3-2) and J is TRBJ2-3, with D unclear. Germline values: CDR1 LGHDT, CDR2 YNNKEL (reference sequence). Trimming pared 0 bases from V and 0 bases from J, leaving 4 bases between. The CDR3 extends over 14 amino acids. This chain's CDR3 is CASSQDASTDTQYF. The DNA of the CDR3 is TGTGCCAGCAGCCAAGACGCGAGCACAGATACGCAGTATTTT.

This sequence joins TRBV19 and TRBJ2-4, with TRBD1 identical over 7 bases. The CDR3 contains 16 residues. In germline, CDR1 is LNHDA, CDR2 SQIVND (reference sequence). Trimming took 5 bases from V and 4 from J; bases not matched to a gene: 11. CDR3 protein: CASSPGTERHKNIQYF. The DNA for the CDR3 is TGTGCCAGTAGTCCCGGGACAGAAAGACATAAAAACATTCAGTACTTC.

The CDR3: CASSLRRDAYNEQFF. The DNA for the CDR3 is TGTGCCAGCAGTTTGCGGCGGGATGCCTACAATGAGCAGTTCTTC. V usage is TRBV27 and J usage is TRBJ2-1; maybe TRBD2 (6 bases). The CDR3 is 15 amino acids. Germline values: CDR1 MNHEY, CDR2 SMNVEV (reference sequence). V was shortened by 3 bases and J by 2 bases, with 11 bases between the two germline ends.

This rearrangement joins TRBV7-2 to TRBJ2-2; 9 bases fit TRBD1. The CDR3 runs 16 residues. V shed 1 base, J shed 1 base, and the junction held 1 base outside the gene matches. Germline values: CDR1 SGHTA, CDR2 FQGNSA. CDR3 in DNA: TGTGCCAGCAGCTTAGTGGGACAGGGGAACACCGGGGAGCTGTTTTTT. Protein sequence: CASSLVGQGNTGELFF.

V gene TRBV30 combines with J gene TRBJ1-2; D is unclear. The V gene's germline CDR1 is GTSNPN and CDR2 SVGIG (reference sequence). Trimming shortened V by 5 bases and J by 8 bases, and 12 bases separated the two germline ends. The CDR3 length is 11 residues. The CDR3 region is CAWGPGYGYTF. DNA of the CDR3: TGTGCCTGGGGTCCCGGGTACGGCTACACCTTC.

The genes are TRBV3-1 (or the pseudogene TRBV3-2) and TRBJ2-1; D not certain. V was cut by 4 bases and J by 2 bases, with 15 bases left in between. The CDR3 loop spans 16 amino acids. Germline CDR1 LGHDT, CDR2 YNNKEL (reference sequence). The CDR3 is CASSLEIANPYNEQFF. CDR3 nucleotides: TGTGCCAGCAGCCTGGAGATTGCAAACCCCTACAATGAGCAGTTCTTC.

This clone is a singleton in its sample. CDR3 residues: CASSVDGSTDTQYF. CDR3 bases: TGTGCCAGCAGCGTAGACGGGAGCACAGATACGCAGTATTTT. The gene calls are TRBV9 and TRBJ2-3; D not certain. Trimming shortened V by 0 bases and J by 0 bases, and 5 bases separated the two germline ends. The CDR3 consists of 14 residues. The V gene's germline CDR1 is SGDLS and CDR2 YYNGEE.

This clone was detected only once. The V and J genes are TRBV20-1 and TRBJ2-3, with 12 bases fitting TRBD2. In germline, CDR1 is DFQATT, CDR2 SNEGSKA (reference sequence). This CDR3 spans 17 amino acids. The V segment lost 3 bases and the J segment 3 bases; nucleotides outside the gene matches: 10. The CDR3 DNA is TGCAGTGCTAGTCTTGGGCTAGCGGGAGGGTTTACAGATACGCAGTATTTT. This sequence encodes CSASLGLAGGFTDTQYF.

A single count supports this clone. The CDR3 nucleotides read TGTGCCAGCAGCTTGGAACGGAGGGGGCCCCAGCATTTT. Amino acids: CASSLERRGPQHF. The chain combines TRBV5-6 with TRBJ1-5, with D perhaps matching TRBD1 (5 bases). Germline V gene data show CDR1 as SGHDT and CDR2 as YYEEEE. The CDR3 loop spans 13 amino acids. The ends were cut back, 0 bases at V and 9 bases at J, with 10 bases in the middle.